The sequence of this T cell receptor beta chain was determined in a study of blood T cell repertoires in COVID-19 (dated by TCRdb to the early 2020s). For context, the study as a whole: Samples from collaborators originated in the United States, Italy and Spain and spanned both the acute and convalescent phases of COVID-19. The material from the prospective study consisted of cDNA or gDNA derived from T cells, B-cell-depleted T cells, or PBMCs. The dataset comprised deeply sampled blood TCRbeta repertoires from subjects exposed to, actively infected with, or recovered from COVID-19. A freely available public database, intended as a resource for researchers studying the immune response to SARS-CoV-2, is where the repertoires were released. Samples were obtained from the ongoing ImmuneRACE study (first 160 participants) and from some 1,300 subjects provided by 6 global collaborators. A de-identified subject ID, COVID-19 status, age in years and sex were almost always included in the sample metadata. Where available, HLA class I and class II types were taken from metadata supplied by the sample provider and were not determined by assay-based typing.

The germline V gene specifies ENHRY as CDR1 and SYGVKD as CDR2. The CDR3 numbers 13 residues from cysteine through phenylalanine. Solely the CDR3 DNA is kept, with 39 bases framed from the first base. At the junction V is shortened by 7 bases and J by 8 bases, with 17 bases in between. Findings and caveats that apply to the study as a whole: Clinical and demographic metadata were provided uncurated, with the amount varying by source and participant.

Regarding this clone: No cognate antigen has been identified for it. No base quality information exists; no much larger clone differs at one position.

The immunoSEQ Assay, a bias-controlled multiplex PCR, was used to amplify TCRbeta CDR3 regions from genomic DNA. Per the authors' processing: Nucleated cell counts per sample were estimated from amplification of reference gene primers within the assay. To quantify the absolute abundance of each unique TCRbeta CDR3 rearrangement, sequence reads were collapsed and filtered. For each sample, productive Simpson clonality was calculated as the square root of Simpson's diversity index over productive rearrangements. This immuneACCESS table, as held by TCRdb, lists in-frame sequences with V and J called but not all clones. Of the missing ones, under half trace to an unresolved V gene in checked studies; the others have no known cause. V and J calls and clone size are given by that table; D and trimming were obtained from the DNA. Across this sample there are around 64,000 clones, with 70% to 90% seen only once. Of the sample, under 4% falls within the top ten clones.

The collaborating institutions used their own protocols to collect whole blood in K2EDTA tubes. For TCRbeta analysis, collaborators shipped samples in one of three forms: frozen whole blood, isolated PBMCs, or DNA extracted from either of those sample types. The sequencing sample was made of peripheral blood. The TCR comes from a man aged 45 to 65 with active COVID-19. The sequence links TRBV10-3 to TRBJ1-2; the D gene is perhaps TRBD1, on 5 matching bases. The CDR3 amino acid sequence is: CAINPGLFDGYTF. The nucleotides are TGTGCCATCAATCCAGGGCTCTTCGACGGCTACACCTTC.